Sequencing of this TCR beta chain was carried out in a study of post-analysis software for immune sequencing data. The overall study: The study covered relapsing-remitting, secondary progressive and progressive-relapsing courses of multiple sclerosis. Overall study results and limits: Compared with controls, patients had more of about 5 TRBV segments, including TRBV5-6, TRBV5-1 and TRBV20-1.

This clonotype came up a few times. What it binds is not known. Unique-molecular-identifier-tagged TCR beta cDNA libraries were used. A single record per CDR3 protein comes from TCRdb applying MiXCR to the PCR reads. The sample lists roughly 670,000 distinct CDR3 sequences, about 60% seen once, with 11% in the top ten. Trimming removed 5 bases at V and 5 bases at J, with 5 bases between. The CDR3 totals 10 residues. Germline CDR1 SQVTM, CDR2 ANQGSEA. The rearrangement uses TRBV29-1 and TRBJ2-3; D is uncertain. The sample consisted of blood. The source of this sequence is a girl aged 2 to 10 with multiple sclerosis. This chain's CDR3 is CSVQVDTQYF. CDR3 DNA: TGCAGCGTTCAGGTAGATACGCAGTATTTT.